These 23 T cell receptor beta chains were all obtained from the same sample, sequenced in a study of T cell responses to AZD1222 COVID-19 vaccine. The protocol was immunoSEQ multiplex PCR, while the TCRdb copy is restricted to in-frame clones and leaves out a portion. The profile covers some 180,000 clones, with around 92% appearing a single time and more than 9% taken by the ten largest. The sample consisted of peripheral blood, taken on day 0 of AZD1222 vaccination. These receptors all stem from an adult in good health.

The chain links TRBV2 to TRBJ1-1, with 11 bases identical to TRBD1. This CDR3 has 14 residues. J was trimmed by 4 bases and V by 6 bases; bases with no gene match: 4. The germline CDR1 and CDR2 sequences are SNHLY and FYNNEI. In DNA form, the CDR3 reads TGTGCCAGCAGGGGGACAGGGGGTAGCACTGAAGCTTTCTTT. Amino acids: CASRGTGGSTEAFF.

The chain has TRBV6-5 and TRBJ2-7, with TRBD1 as a possible D gene (6 bases). V was cut by 6 bases and J by 0 bases, with 12 bases left in between. This CDR3 comprises 14 residues. Germline CDR1 and CDR2: MNHEY and SVGAGI. The CDR3 loop reads CASRPWTDSYEQYF. The CDR3, as DNA: TGTGCCAGCAGGCCTTGGACAGACTCCTACGAGCAGTACTTC.

In nucleotides, the CDR3 is TGTGCCAGCAGCTTAGGATCATTGGGGAACACTGAAGCTTTCTTT. It codes for CASSLGSLGNTEAFF. The chain is built from TRBV7-2 and TRBJ1-1; no firm D call. CDR3 length: 15 residues. In germline, CDR1 is SGHTA, CDR2 FQGNSA. Trimming shortened V by 1 base and J by 1 base, and 10 bases separated the two germline ends.

The chain carries TRBV28 and TRBJ2-7; D is ambiguous. The germline V gene has CDR1 MDHEN and CDR2 SYDVKM. V lost 7 bases to trimming and J lost 3 bases, with 7 bases between them. CDR3 size: 11 residues. CDR3 coding DNA: TGTGCCAGCAATAACGGCTACGAGCAGTACGTC. Protein product: CASNNGYEQYV.

The CDR3 here is CAWSPRGRGNSPLHF. CDR3 DNA: TGTGCCTGGAGTCCCCGAGGCAGGGGGAATTCACCCCTCCACTTT. V and J are TRBV30 and TRBJ1-6, with 7 bases lining up with TRBD1. The ends lost 2 bases at V and 7 bases at J; junction bases unmatched: 8. The V gene's germline CDR1 is GTSNPN and CDR2 SVGIG (reference sequence). This CDR3 spans 15 amino acids.

The chain joins TRBV2 to TRBJ1-1, with 8 bases lining up with TRBD1. CDR3 length: 14 residues. V dropped 5 bases and J dropped 3; count of bases not matched to a gene: 5. Germline CDR1 SNHLY, CDR2 FYNNEI. The CDR3 loop is CASSLQGEDTEAFF. The CDR3, as DNA: TGTGCCAGCAGTCTACAGGGGGAGGACACTGAAGCTTTCTTT.

The rearrangement links TRBV7-3 to TRBJ2-1; D might be TRBD1 (6 bases). With 2 bases removed from V and 8 bases from J, the gap between germline ends came to 10 bases. Per the germline V gene, CDR1 is SGHTA and CDR2 is FQGTGA. The CDR3 runs to 13 residues. The CDR3 DNA follows: TGTGCCAGCAGCTTACTACAGGGTTATGAGCAGTTCTTC. Residues: CASSLLQGYEQFF. The full variable domain, its missing parts supplied by reference TRBV7-3 and TRBJ2-1, is GAGVSQTPSNKVTEKGKYVELRCDPISGHTALYWYRQSLGQGPEFLIYFQGTGAADDSGLPNDRFFAVRPEGSVSTLKIQRTERGDSAVYLCASSLLQGYEQFFGPGTRLTVL.

The J gene is TRBJ1-1, the V gene TRBV7-3, with D uncertain. Trimming took off 5 bases at V and 1 base at J, with 17 bases between the two ends. Germline V gene sequence: CDR1 SGHTA, CDR2 FQGTGA. The length of the CDR3 is 16 residues. In nucleotides, the CDR3 is TGTGCCAGCAGCCCCGGGGATGCGGGAGGGAACACTGAAGCTTTCTTT. It codes for CASSPGDAGGNTEAFF. The full variable domain, rest sourced from reference TRBV7-3 and TRBJ1-1, is GAGVSQTPSNKVTEKGKYVELRCDPISGHTALYWYRQSLGQGPEFLIYFQGTGAADDSGLPNDRFFAVRPEGSVSTLKIQRTERGDSAVYLCASSPGDAGGNTEAFFGQGTRLTVV.

The chain recombines TRBV14 with TRBJ2-7; D is unresolved. CDR1 is SGHDN and CDR2 is FVKESK in the germline V gene. With 0 bases removed from V and 6 bases from J, the gap between germline ends came to 18 bases. The CDR3 loop spans 16 amino acids. CDR3 protein: CASSQDSAPRNREQYF. The DNA of the CDR3 is TGTGCCAGCAGCCAAGATTCAGCCCCTCGTAACCGCGAGCAGTACTTC.

The chain has TRBV29-1 and TRBJ1-2; 9 bases are a match to TRBD1. This CDR3 region has 13 residues. With 6 bases clipped from V and 2 bases from J, the junction kept 4 bases outside the gene matches. The germline V gene encodes CDR1 SQVTM and CDR2 ANQGSEA. The CDR3 coding sequence is TGCAGCGTCGCCGGACAGGGGAACTATGGCTACACCTTC. Translated: CSVAGQGNYGYTF. Full variable domain (rest looked up from reference TRBV29-1 and TRBJ1-2): SAVISQKPSRDICQRGTSLTIQCQVDSQVTMMFWYRQQPGQSLTLIATANQGSEATYESGFVIDKFPISRPNLTFSTLTVSNMSPEDSSIYLCSVAGQGNYGYTFGSGTRLTVV.

This rearrangement joins TRBV6-1 to TRBJ1-1, with TRBD1 identical over 9 bases. J lost 2 bases, V lost 2 bases, and 0 bases had no gene match. The CDR3 covers 14 residues. Germline CDR1 is MNHNS and CDR2 is SASEGT. The CDR3 DNA is TGTGCCAGCAGTGAAACAGGGGGCAACACTGAAGCTTTCTTT. Translating gives CASSETGGNTEAFF.

The J gene is TRBJ2-3, the V gene TRBV18; TRBD2 aligns across 15 bases. With 2 bases clipped from V and 5 bases from J, the junction kept 2 bases outside the gene matches. CDR3 length: 16 amino acids. Germline V lookup: CDR1 KGHSH, CDR2 LQKENI. The CDR3 DNA reads TGTGCCAGCTCACCAGGACTAGCGGGAGGGGTAGATACGCAGTATTTT. This sequence encodes CASSPGLAGGVDTQYF.

V gene TRBV24-1 combines with J gene TRBJ1-5; the D gene is possibly TRBD1 (5 bases). Trimming shortened V by 4 bases and J by 1 base, and 7 bases separated the two germline ends. Germline V gene sequence: CDR1 KGHDR, CDR2 SFDVKD. This CDR3 contains 14 residues. The CDR3 reads CATSEGTSNQPQHF. The DNA of the CDR3 is TGTGCCACCAGTGAAGGGACCAGCAATCAGCCCCAGCATTTT.

The J gene is TRBJ1-1, the V gene TRBV6-6; D uncertain. Trimming removed 0 bases from V and 5 bases from J, with 7 bases in between. This CDR3 is built from 13 residues. In germline, CDR1 is MNHNY, CDR2 SVGAGI (reference sequence). The CDR3, as DNA: TGTGCCAGCAGTTACTCGGCCGGGACTGAAGCTTTCTTT. This sequence encodes CASSYSAGTEAFF.

V is TRBV7-8 and J is TRBJ2-7, with 12 bases that match TRBD2. V trimming: 3 bases; J trimming: 6 bases; junction bases outside the gene matches: 12. Germline-derived CDR1 and CDR2 are SGHVS and FQNEAQ. The CDR3 has 17 residues. The DNA for the CDR3 is TGTGCCAGCAGCTTTCAGACTCGGACTAGCGGGACAATCGAGCAGTACTTC. Its translation: CASSFQTRTSGTIEQYF.

V is TRBV7-8 and J is TRBJ2-1, with TRBD2 matching 8 bases. This CDR3 is built from 16 residues. Germline V gene lookup returns CDR1 SGHVS and CDR2 FQNEAQ. The ends lost 1 base at V and 4 bases at J; junction bases unmatched: 6. CDR3 sequence reads: CASSLGRTSGYNEQFF. The CDR3, as DNA: TGTGCCAGCAGCTTAGGAAGAACTAGCGGATACAATGAGCAGTTCTTC.

The sample holds a few counts of this clone. CDR3 DNA sequence: TGCGCCAGCAGCCGGCTTGAGGGGGCAGGGACTGAAGCTTTCTTT. Its translation is CASSRLEGAGTEAFF. The rearrangement uses TRBV5-1 and TRBJ1-1; 7 nucleotides match TRBD1. The CDR3 contains 15 residues. Germline V lookup: CDR1 SGHRS, CDR2 YFSETQ. V gave up 4 bases and J gave up 5 bases; unmatched junction bases: 11.

For this clone: The sample contains more than one DNA sequence encoding this CDR3. The V gene is TRBV6-1, the J gene TRBJ2-7; D unresolved. With 1 base removed from V and 2 bases from J, the gap between germline ends came to 12 bases. Per the germline V gene, CDR1 is MNHNS and CDR2 is SASEGT. The CDR3 extends over 15 amino acids. CDR3 amino acids: CASSEDPGRTYEQYF. In DNA form, the CDR3 reads TGTGCCAGCAGTGAAGACCCAGGCAGAACCTACGAGCAGTACTTC.

This clone was seen once. This chain links TRBV5-4 with TRBJ1-4; no reliable D call. This CDR3 is built from 16 residues. V lost 1 base to trimming and J lost 4 bases, with 14 bases between them. Germline values: CDR1 SGHNT, CDR2 YYREEE (reference sequence). CDR3 nucleotides: TGTGCCAGCAGCTTGCCGAGGTCCGGCGTTAATGAAAAACTGTTTTTT. Its translation is CASSLPRSGVNEKLFF. Variable domain in full (rest from reference TRBV5-4 and TRBJ1-4): ETGVTQSPTHLIKTRGQQVTLRCSSQSGHNTVSWYQQALGQGPQFIFQYYREEENGRGNFPPRFSGLQFPNYSSELNVNALELDDSALYLCASSLPRSGVNEKLFFGSGTQLSVL.

The CDR3 DNA sequence: TGTGCCAGCAGTCCACTCCTCGGCGGCCCCGTGTTCTTC. Its protein product is CASSPLLGGPVFF. The chain combines TRBV12-3 or TRBV12-4 with TRBJ2-1; D is ambiguous. Trimming stripped 5 bases from V and 15 bases from J, with 20 bases between. This CDR3 spans 13 amino acids.

The CDR3 DNA is TGTGCCAGCAAAGGTAGACTCCTGGGGCAAGAGACCCAGTACTTC. This encodes CASKGRLLGQETQYF. The chain joins TRBV28 to TRBJ2-5; D remains unclear. Trimming took off 7 bases at V and 2 bases at J, with 17 bases between the two ends. This CDR3 region has 15 residues. Germline V gene sequence: CDR1 MDHEN, CDR2 SYDVKM.

The chain is built from TRBV7-9 and TRBJ2-1; D is perhaps TRBD2 (6 bases). The CDR3 contains 13 residues. In germline, CDR1 is SEHNR, CDR2 FQNEAQ (reference sequence). V shed 5 bases and J shed 9 bases, with 14 bases lying between them. CDR3: CASSGTGVTEQFF. CDR3 coding DNA: TGTGCCAGCAGCGGTACGGGAGTGACTGAGCAGTTCTTC.

CDR3 DNA sequence: TGTGCCAGCAGTTTAAGGAACAGGTACACAGATACGCAGTATTTT. Translated: CASSLRNRYTDTQYF. V and J are TRBV27 and TRBJ2-3, with TRBD1 as a possible D gene (5 bases). Germline values: CDR1 MNHEY, CDR2 SMNVEV (reference sequence). V lost 2 bases and J lost 2, with 11 bases in between. The CDR3 has 15 amino acids.